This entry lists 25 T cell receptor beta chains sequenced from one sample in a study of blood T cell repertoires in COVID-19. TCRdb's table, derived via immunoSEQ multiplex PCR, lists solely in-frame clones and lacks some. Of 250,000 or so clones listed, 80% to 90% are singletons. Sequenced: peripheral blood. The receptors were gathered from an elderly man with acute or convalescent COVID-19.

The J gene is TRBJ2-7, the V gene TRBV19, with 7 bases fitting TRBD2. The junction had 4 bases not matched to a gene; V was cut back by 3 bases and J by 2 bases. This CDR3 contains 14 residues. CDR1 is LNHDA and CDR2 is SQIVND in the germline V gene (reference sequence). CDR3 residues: CASSIRGRAYEQYF. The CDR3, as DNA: TGTGCCAGTAGTATTCGTGGGAGGGCCTACGAGCAGTACTTC.

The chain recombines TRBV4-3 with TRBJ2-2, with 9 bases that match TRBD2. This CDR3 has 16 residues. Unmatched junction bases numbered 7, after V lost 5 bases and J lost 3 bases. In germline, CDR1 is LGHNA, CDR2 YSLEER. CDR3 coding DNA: TGCGCCAGCAGCTGGGTAGCGGGGGCAGACACCGGGGAGCTGTTTTTT. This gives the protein CASSWVAGADTGELFF.

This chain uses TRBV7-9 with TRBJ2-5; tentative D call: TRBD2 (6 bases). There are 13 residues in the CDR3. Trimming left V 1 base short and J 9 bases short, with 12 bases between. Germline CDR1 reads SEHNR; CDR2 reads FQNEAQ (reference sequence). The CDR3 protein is CASSLVAGRAQYF. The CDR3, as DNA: TGTGCCAGCAGCTTAGTCGCGGGAAGGGCCCAGTACTTC.

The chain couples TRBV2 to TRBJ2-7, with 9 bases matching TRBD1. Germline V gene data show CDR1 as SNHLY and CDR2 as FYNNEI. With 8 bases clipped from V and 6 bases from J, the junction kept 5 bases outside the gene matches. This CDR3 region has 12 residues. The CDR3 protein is CASGGQGREQYF. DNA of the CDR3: TGTGCCAGCGGGGGACAGGGACGCGAGCAGTACTTC.

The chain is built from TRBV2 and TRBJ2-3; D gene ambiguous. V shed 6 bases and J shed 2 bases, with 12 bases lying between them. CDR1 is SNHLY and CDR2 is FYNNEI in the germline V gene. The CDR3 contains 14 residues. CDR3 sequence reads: CASRELLPTDTQYF. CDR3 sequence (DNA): TGTGCCAGCAGAGAATTACTACCCACAGATACGCAGTATTTT.

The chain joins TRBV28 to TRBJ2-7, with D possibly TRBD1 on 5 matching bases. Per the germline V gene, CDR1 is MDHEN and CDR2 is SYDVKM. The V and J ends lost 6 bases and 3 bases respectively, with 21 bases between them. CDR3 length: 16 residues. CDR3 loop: CASRPPDRQLSYEQYF. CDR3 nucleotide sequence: TGTGCCAGCAGACCCCCAGACAGACAATTAAGCTACGAGCAGTACTTC.

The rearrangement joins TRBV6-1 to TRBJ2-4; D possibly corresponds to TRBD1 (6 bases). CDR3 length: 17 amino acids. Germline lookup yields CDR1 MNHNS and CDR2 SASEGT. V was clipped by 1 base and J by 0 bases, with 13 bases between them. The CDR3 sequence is CASSEVWTDLAKNIQYF. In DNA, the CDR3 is TGTGCCAGCAGTGAAGTTTGGACAGACCTAGCCAAAAACATTCAGTACTTC.

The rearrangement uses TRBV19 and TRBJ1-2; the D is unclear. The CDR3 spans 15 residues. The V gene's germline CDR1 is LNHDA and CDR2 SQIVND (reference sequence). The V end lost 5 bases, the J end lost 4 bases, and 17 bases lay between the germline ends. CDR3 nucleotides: TGTGCCAGTAGTCCCCGAAGCAGGAGCGGCTATGGCTACACCTTC. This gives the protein CASSPRSRSGYGYTF.

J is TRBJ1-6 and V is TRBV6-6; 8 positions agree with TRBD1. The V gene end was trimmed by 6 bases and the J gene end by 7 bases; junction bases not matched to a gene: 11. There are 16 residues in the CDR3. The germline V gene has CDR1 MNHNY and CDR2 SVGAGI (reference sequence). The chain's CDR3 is CASRPGTGTRNSPLHF. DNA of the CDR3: TGTGCCAGCAGACCCGGGACAGGAACGAGGAATTCACCCCTCCACTTT.

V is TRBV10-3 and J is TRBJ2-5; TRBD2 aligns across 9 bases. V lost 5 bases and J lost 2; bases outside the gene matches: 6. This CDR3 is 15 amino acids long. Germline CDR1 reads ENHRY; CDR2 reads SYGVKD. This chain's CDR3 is CAISPNGLAQETQYF. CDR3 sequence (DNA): TGTGCCATCAGTCCAAACGGACTAGCGCAAGAGACCCAGTACTTC.

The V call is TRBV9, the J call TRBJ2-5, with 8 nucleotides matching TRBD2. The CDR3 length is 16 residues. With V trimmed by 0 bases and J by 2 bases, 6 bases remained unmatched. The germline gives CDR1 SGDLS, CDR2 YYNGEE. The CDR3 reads CASSVGLAGGQETQYF. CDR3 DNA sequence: TGTGCCAGCAGCGTAGGCCTAGCGGGTGGACAAGAGACCCAGTACTTC.

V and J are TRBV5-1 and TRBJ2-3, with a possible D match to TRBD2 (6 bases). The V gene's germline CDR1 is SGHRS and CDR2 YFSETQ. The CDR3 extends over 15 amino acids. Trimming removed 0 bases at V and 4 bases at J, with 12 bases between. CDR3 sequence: CASSLDSQRADTQYF. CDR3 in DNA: TGCGCCAGCAGCTTGGACTCCCAGCGGGCAGATACGCAGTATTTT.

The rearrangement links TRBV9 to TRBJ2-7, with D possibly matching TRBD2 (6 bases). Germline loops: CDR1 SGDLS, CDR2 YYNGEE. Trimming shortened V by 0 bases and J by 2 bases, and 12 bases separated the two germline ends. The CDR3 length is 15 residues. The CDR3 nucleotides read TGTGCCAGCAGCGTAGGTCCTAGCGAAACCTACGAGCAGTACTTC. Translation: CASSVGPSETYEQYF.

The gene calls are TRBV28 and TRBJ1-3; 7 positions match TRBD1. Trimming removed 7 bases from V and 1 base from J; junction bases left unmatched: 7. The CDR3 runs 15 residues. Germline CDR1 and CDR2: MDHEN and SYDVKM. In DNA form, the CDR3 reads TGTGCCAGCATCCCCGACAGGGTATCTGGAAACACCATATATTTT. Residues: CASIPDRVSGNTIYF.

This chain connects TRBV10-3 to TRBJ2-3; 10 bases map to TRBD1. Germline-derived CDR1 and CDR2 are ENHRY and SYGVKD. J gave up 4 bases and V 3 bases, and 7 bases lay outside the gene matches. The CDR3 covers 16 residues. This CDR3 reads CAISDEGQGTSDTQYF. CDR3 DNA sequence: TGTGCCATCAGTGATGAGGGACAGGGGACCTCAGATACGCAGTATTTT.

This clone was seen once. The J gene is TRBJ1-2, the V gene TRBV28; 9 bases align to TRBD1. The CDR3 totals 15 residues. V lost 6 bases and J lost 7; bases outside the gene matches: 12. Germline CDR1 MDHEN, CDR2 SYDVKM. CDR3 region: CASSLGTGRSGGYTF. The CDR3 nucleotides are TGTGCCAGCAGCCTCGGGACAGGGAGGTCGGGTGGCTACACCTTC.

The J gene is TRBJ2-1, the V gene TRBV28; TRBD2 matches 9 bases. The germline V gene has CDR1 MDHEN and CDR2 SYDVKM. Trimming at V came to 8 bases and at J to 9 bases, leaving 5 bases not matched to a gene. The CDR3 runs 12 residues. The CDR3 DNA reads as TGTGCCAGCGGGACTAGCACGAGTGAGCAGTTCTTC. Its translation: CASGTSTSEQFF.

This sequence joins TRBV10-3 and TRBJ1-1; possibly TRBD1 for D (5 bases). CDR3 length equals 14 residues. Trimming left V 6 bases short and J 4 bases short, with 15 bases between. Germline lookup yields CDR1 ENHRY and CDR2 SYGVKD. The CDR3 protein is CAIRDMGMGTEAFF. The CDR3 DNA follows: TGTGCCATCAGGGACATGGGTATGGGCACTGAAGCTTTCTTT.

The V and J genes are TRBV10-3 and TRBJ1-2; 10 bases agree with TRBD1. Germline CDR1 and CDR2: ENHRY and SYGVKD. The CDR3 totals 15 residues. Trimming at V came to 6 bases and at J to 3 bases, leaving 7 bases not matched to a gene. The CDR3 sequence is CAIRPGQGNDYGYTF. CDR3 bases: TGTGCCATCAGGCCGGGACAGGGGAACGACTATGGCTACACCTTC.

The CDR3 loop is CASSPETGLEQYF. Written as DNA, the CDR3 is TGCGCCAGCAGCCCCGAGACAGGCCTCGAGCAGTACTTC. The V and J genes are TRBV5-1 and TRBJ2-7, with D perhaps TRBD1 (6 bases). This CDR3 region has 13 residues. Per germline, CDR1 SGHRS and CDR2 YFSETQ. V lost 4 bases and J 6 bases, leaving 14 bases between the germline ends.

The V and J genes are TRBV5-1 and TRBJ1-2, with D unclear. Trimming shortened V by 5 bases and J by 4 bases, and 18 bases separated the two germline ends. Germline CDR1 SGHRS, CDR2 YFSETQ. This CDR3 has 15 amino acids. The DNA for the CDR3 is TGCGCCAGCAGGCCGCCCACCCTGGGAGCCTATGGCTACACCTTC. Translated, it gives CASRPPTLGAYGYTF.

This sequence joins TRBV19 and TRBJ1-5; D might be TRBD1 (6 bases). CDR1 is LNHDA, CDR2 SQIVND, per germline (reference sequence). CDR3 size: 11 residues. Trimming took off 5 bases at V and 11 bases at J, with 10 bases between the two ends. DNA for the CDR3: TGTGCCAGTAGTCACAGGGTGACCCAGCATTTT. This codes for CASSHRVTQHF.

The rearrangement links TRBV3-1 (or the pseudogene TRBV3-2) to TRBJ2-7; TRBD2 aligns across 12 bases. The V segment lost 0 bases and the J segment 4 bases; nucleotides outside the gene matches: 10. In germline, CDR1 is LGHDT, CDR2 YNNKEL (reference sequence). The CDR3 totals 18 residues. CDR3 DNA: TGTGCCAGCAGCCAAGATAGACTAGCGGGGGCCAGGTTGTACGAGCAGTACTTC. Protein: CASSQDRLAGARLYEQYF.

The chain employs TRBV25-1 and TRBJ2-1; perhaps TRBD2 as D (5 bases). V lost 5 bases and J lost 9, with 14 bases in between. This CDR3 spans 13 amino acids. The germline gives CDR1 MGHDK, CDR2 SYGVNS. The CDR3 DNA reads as TGTGCCAGCAGTCCTGATCGGGGTGGTGAGCAGTTCTTC. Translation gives CASSPDRGGEQFF.

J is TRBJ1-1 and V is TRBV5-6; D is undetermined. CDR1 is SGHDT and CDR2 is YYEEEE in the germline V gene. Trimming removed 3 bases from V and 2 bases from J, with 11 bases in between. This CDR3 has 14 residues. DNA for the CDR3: TGTGCCAGCAGCTGGTTAAGCCCCAACACTGAAGCTTTCTTT. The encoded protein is CASSWLSPNTEAFF.